Each of the 16 T cell receptor beta chains below was sequenced from the same sample in a study of T cells in Graves' hyperthyroidism and ophthalmopathy. TCR beta CDR3 regions were amplified from RNA transcripts. The TCR CDR3 was amplified in a first-round RT-PCR using the HTBI primer set. MiXCR, applied by TCRdb to the multiplex PCR reads, yields one record per CDR3 protein. The repertoire holds about 760,000 distinct CDR3 sequences, with under 45% as singletons. Sequencing input: blood. These receptors were obtained from a woman between 35 and 50 years old with Graves' hyperthyroidism.

This clonotype was picked up many times. The J gene is TRBJ1-4, the V gene TRBV7-9; TRBD1 agrees at 9 bases. Germline CDR1 and CDR2: SEHNR and FQNEAQ (reference sequence). V trimming: 3 bases; J trimming: 6 bases; junction bases outside the gene matches: 8. The CDR3 has 16 residues. CDR3 loop: CASSFPRWDRDEKLFF. As DNA, the CDR3 is TGTGCCAGCAGCTTCCCTCGGTGGGACAGGGATGAAAAACTGTTTTTT.

This clonotype was detected ten times or more. The chain links TRBV7-2 to TRBJ1-5, with unresolved D. CDR3 length: 15 residues. Germline V CDR1 and CDR2: SGHTA, FQGNSA. V was clipped by 0 bases and J by 5 bases, with 11 bases between them. The CDR3 DNA reads TGTGCCAGCAGCTTAGCGGCCGTGGGGTATCAGCCCCAGCATTTT. This sequence encodes CASSLAAVGYQPQHF.

In this sample, this clonotype turned up many times. The chain couples TRBV10-3 to TRBJ2-2; 9 nucleotides line up with TRBD1. CDR3 length equals 16 residues. Germline V lookup: CDR1 ENHRY, CDR2 SYGVKD. The ends lost 6 bases at V and 6 bases at J; junction bases unmatched: 11. As DNA, the CDR3 is TGTGCCATCAGGAGGGGACAGGGACCTGAGTCCGGGGAGCTGTTTTTT. It yields the protein CAIRRGQGPESGELFF.

A word on this clonotype: A read error may explain this, as a much larger clone is one base away. The chain links TRBV20-1 to TRBJ2-7; possible D gene TRBD2, 5 bases. The CDR3 has 15 residues. In germline, CDR1 is DFQATT, CDR2 SNEGSKA (reference sequence). The CDR3: CSTRDMETSSYEQYF. The DNA of the CDR3 is TGCAGTACTAGAGATATGGAGACAAGCTCCTACGAGCAGTACTTC.

This clonotype was picked up a small number of times. J is TRBJ2-7 and V is TRBV5-5; no reliable D call. The length of the CDR3 is 15 residues. The germline V and J ends were trimmed by 4 bases and 2 bases, with 16 bases remaining between them. The germline V gene encodes CDR1 SGHKS and CDR2 YYEKEE (reference sequence). The CDR3 DNA reads as TGTGCCAGCAGCCACGGCCCCGGAGTCCCCTACGAGCAGTACTTC. It is translated as CASSHGPGVPYEQYF.

This clonotype was counted between two and nine times. The chain employs TRBV14 and TRBJ2-7; a weak D match, TRBD2 (5 bases). Germline CDR1 SGHDN, CDR2 FVKESK. The length of the CDR3 is 14 residues. The V end lost 0 bases, the J end lost 3 bases, and 9 bases lay between the germline ends. The CDR3 coding sequence is TGTGCCAGCAGCCAAGATCCCCGGGGCTACGAGCAGTACTTC. It yields the protein CASSQDPRGYEQYF.

This clonotype was counted a few times. The V and J genes are TRBV4-1 and TRBJ1-4; D is undetermined. Germline CDR1 is MGHRA and CDR2 is YSYEKL. The CDR3 extends over 13 amino acids. The V gene lost 1 base and the J gene lost 8 bases, with 8 bases spanning the gap. The DNA of the CDR3 is TGCGCCAGCAGCCAAGTAGGCCCAGAAAAACTGTTTTTT. Amino acid sequence: CASSQVGPEKLFF.

In this sample, this clonotype turned up a few times. The rearrangement joins TRBV5-1 to TRBJ2-7; 14 bases map to TRBD2. This CDR3 spans 17 amino acids. Trimming took 4 bases from V and 2 from J; bases not matched to a gene: 8. CDR1 and CDR2 (germline): SGHRS, YFSETQ. The CDR3 nucleotides are TGCGCCAGCAGCCCGGGGACTAGCGGGGGACCGACCTACGAGCAGTACTTC. As protein: CASSPGTSGGPTYEQYF.

The CDR3: CATAGGPANEQFF. CDR3 bases: TGTGCAACGGCGGGGGGCCCGGCGAATGAGCAGTTCTTC. V is TRBV10-3 and J is TRBJ2-1, with 8 bases matching TRBD2. CDR1 is ENHRY and CDR2 is SYGVKD in the germline V gene. The CDR3 has 13 residues.

J is TRBJ1-1 and V is TRBV10-2; 9 bases are shared with TRBD1. The V gene end was trimmed by 9 bases and the J gene end by 11 bases; junction bases not matched to a gene: 10. Germline CDR1 is WSHSY and CDR2 is SAAADI. The CDR3 loop spans 12 amino acids. The CDR3 loop reads CASKIGQGRAFF. The CDR3 DNA follows: TGCGCCAGTAAAATCGGACAGGGGAGGGCTTTCTTT.

In its sample, this clonotype was seen a few times. The gene calls are TRBV6-1 and TRBJ2-3; weak D call: TRBD2 (6 bases). This CDR3 is 12 amino acids long. V was pared by 8 bases and J by 1 base, with 7 bases between. The germline V gene has CDR1 MNHNS and CDR2 SASEGT. The CDR3 nucleotides are TGTGCCAGCTGGAGGGGCACAGATACGCAGTATTTT. Translating gives CASWRGTDTQYF.

The chain carries TRBV7-9 and TRBJ1-4, with 7 bases aligning to TRBD1. Per the germline V gene, CDR1 is SEHNR and CDR2 is FQNEAQ (reference sequence). The trim removed 5 bases at V and 6 bases at J, leaving 9 bases unmatched. The CDR3 sequence is 15 residues long. The CDR3 DNA sequence: TGTGCCAGCAGCCCAGACAGGGTTTCGGATGAAAAACTGTTTTTT. This translates into CASSPDRVSDEKLFF.

This clonotype was counted at least ten times. The genes are TRBV20-1 and TRBJ2-5; possible D gene TRBD1, 5 bases. The length of the CDR3 is 14 residues. Trimming stripped 3 bases from V and 4 bases from J, with 15 bases between. The germline gives CDR1 DFQATT, CDR2 SNEGSKA (reference sequence). This chain's CDR3 is CSASDPQGRETQYF. The CDR3 DNA is TGCAGTGCTAGCGACCCTCAGGGAAGAGAGACCCAGTACTTC.

In its sample, this clonotype was seen many times. The chain employs TRBV7-2 and TRBJ2-5; 7 positions agree with TRBD2. This CDR3 is built from 14 residues. Trimming removed 4 bases from V and 3 bases from J; junction bases left unmatched: 5. CDR1 and CDR2 (germline): SGHTA, FQGNSA. This CDR3 reads CASSSGLAEETQYF. Written as DNA, the CDR3 is TGTGCCAGCAGCTCAGGGCTAGCGGAAGAGACCCAGTACTTC.

This clonotype was seen more than once but under ten times. The rearrangement uses TRBV20-1 and TRBJ1-5; D is perhaps TRBD1 (6 bases). CDR1 and CDR2 (germline): DFQATT, SNEGSKA (reference sequence). V lost 6 bases and J 2 bases, leaving 29 bases between the germline ends. The CDR3 runs to 19 residues. The CDR3 nucleotides are TGCAGTGCCATTGGGACCCGCACCACGGGGGCCAGGGGCAATCAGCCCCAGCATTTT. Its protein is CSAIGTRTTGARGNQPQHF.

This clonotype was found a few times. The rearrangement joins TRBV5-5 to TRBJ2-7, with no clear D. V lost 1 base to trimming and J lost 0 bases, with 8 bases between them. The CDR3 has 14 amino acids. Germline V CDR1 and CDR2: SGHKS, YYEKEE (reference sequence). The CDR3 coding sequence is TGTGCCAGCAGCTTGCTGGACCCCTCCTACGAGCAGTACTTC. It is translated as CASSLLDPSYEQYF.